This T cell receptor (beta chain) is drawn from a study of blood T cell repertoires in COVID-19. Background on the study: Sources were T cells, B-cell-depleted T cells, or PBMCs; the material itself was cDNA or gDNA.

The CDR3 length is 17 residues. The germline gives CDR1 SGHKS, CDR2 YYEKEE (reference sequence). The junction had 3 bases not matched to a gene; V was cut back by 0 bases and J by 0 bases. Methods used by the authors: From reference gene primer amplification, estimates of nucleated cell counts were derived. Clones were sequenced by immunoSEQ multiplex PCR, and TCRdb holds only the in-frame ones, with some missing. That table gives V, J and clone size, and the DNA gave D and trimming. The table records 200,000 to 250,000 clones, about nine tenths of them present only once. Adults between about 18 and 89 years of age took part from more than 20 US areas. Participants' reported clinical history set cohort assignment.

The J gene is TRBJ2-7, the V gene TRBV5-5; 13 bases match TRBD2. The clonotype originates from a man aged 30 to 39 who had recovered from COVID-19. Sequencing input: PBMCs or T cells enriched from blood (not recorded which). The CDR3 nucleotides are TGTGCCAGCAGCTTGGTGACTAGCGGGGGGAGCTCCTACGAGCAGTACTTC. Encoded protein: CASSLVTSGGSSYEQYF.